This T cell receptor beta chain is drawn from a study of vaccination effects on CD4 cells after COVID-19. Expansion of antigen-specific CD4+ T cells with viral peptide pools was carried out by the ViraFEST assay before sequencing. Isolation of CD4+ T cells took place after more than 9 days of culture. Negative nucleocapsid antibody tests before and after vaccination confirmed no previous SARS-CoV-2 infection. Turning to this clone: Its antigen is unknown.

The CDR3 length is 14 residues. The germline V gene encodes CDR1 MDHEN and CDR2 SYDVKM. The V end lost 2 bases, the J end lost 2 bases, and 10 bases lay between the germline ends. Libraries were prepared by immunoSEQ multiplex PCR; TCRdb keeps only in-frame clonotypes and omits some of them. This table holds some 60,000 clones, around 77% found once. The source was CD4+ T cells from PBMCs cultured with HCoV-NL63 spike peptides, collected before COVID-19 vaccination. The sequence came from a human donor who received a COVID-19 vaccine. This chain connects TRBV28 to TRBJ2-7, with D perhaps TRBD1 (5 bases). CDR3 DNA: TGTGCCAGCAGTTTAAAGGGGCCGCCCTACGAGCAGTACGTC. Amino acids: CASSLKGPPYEQYV.